This TCR beta chain was obtained from a study of cytomegalovirus exposure and HLA in healthy donors. Findings and caveats of the study: The authors later found most CMV-associated TCR beta chains appeared HLA-restricted.

This CDR3 is 13 amino acids long. Vbeta (60) and Jbeta (13) primers were used in the PCR. Some clones are missing from TCRdb's copy, which holds only in-frame ones; the method was immunoSEQ multiplex PCR. The sample includes about 160,000 clones, roughly three quarters of them seen just once. About this clone: Its antigen is unidentified.

V gene TRBV21-1 combines with J gene TRBJ1-1. TRBV21-1 is reported as a pseudogene. This receptor was identified in a man aged 55-75 years in good health and CMV-seronegative. The sequencing input was PBMCs. Here the CDR3 reads CVRLRLMNTEAFF. In nucleotides, the CDR3 is TGTGTCAGATTGAGGCTGATGAACACTGAAGCTTTCTTT.